A selection of T cell receptor beta chains follows, all from one sample in a study of T cell clonotyping in hematopoietic cell transplantation. Sequencing was performed with immunoSEQ multiplex PCR; in TCRdb, only in-frame clones are kept and a portion is missing. The table has about 69,000 clones, about 96% seen once. The starting material was peripheral blood mononuclear cells, obtained before stem cell transplant. Source of these receptors: a woman aged 50 to 65 with acute myeloid leukemia. Some clones in this sample may be carry-over from other donors' samples. Each CDR3 is given with its conserved first and last residue. Fields, in order: CDR3 protein, CDR3 DNA, clone size, D gene, J gene, V gene. The D gene is left open where the match is weak. Not every row has a clone size; where given, it reads once, few, many or a size class.

CDR3aa: CASSRAGGGTEAFF
CDR3nt: TGTGCCAGTAGTAGGGCAGGGGGCGGAACTGAAGCTTTCTTT
abundance: -
d_gene: TRBD1
j_gene: TRBJ1-1
v_gene: TRBV19

CDR3aa: CASSRGTVNQPQHF
CDR3nt: TGTGCCAGCTCACGGGGGACAGTAAATCAGCCCCAGCATTTT
abundance: -
d_gene: TRBD1
j_gene: TRBJ1-5
v_gene: TRBV18

CDR3aa: CATSRVSRGAGGYTF
CDR3nt: TGTGCCACCAGCAGAGTATCCCGGGGAGCAGGGGGCTACACCTTC
abundance: -
d_gene: -
j_gene: TRBJ1-2
v_gene: TRBV15

CDR3aa: CASSFSQDSPLHF
CDR3nt: TGCGCCAGCAGCTTCTCTCAGGATTCACCCCTCCACTTT
abundance: -
d_gene: -
j_gene: TRBJ1-6
v_gene: TRBV5-1

CDR3aa: CSAQAGDTQYF
CDR3nt: TGCAGTGCTCAGGCGGGAGATACGCAGTATTTT
abundance: -
d_gene: -
j_gene: TRBJ2-3
v_gene: TRBV20-1

CDR3aa: CASRLRATQVNQPQHF
CDR3nt: TGTGCCAGCAGGCTACGGGCCACTCAAGTTAATCAGCCCCAGCATTTT
abundance: -
d_gene: -
j_gene: TRBJ1-5
v_gene: TRBV27

CDR3aa: CSARVRDRPFF
CDR3nt: TGCAGTGCTAGAGTCAGGGACAGGCCGTTCTTC
abundance: -
d_gene: TRBD1
j_gene: TRBJ2-1
v_gene: TRBV20-1

CDR3aa: CASSSSGTGNWEQYF
CDR3nt: TGTGCCAGCAGTTCCTCCGGGACAGGGAATTGGGAGCAGTACTTC
abundance: -
d_gene: TRBD1
j_gene: TRBJ2-7
v_gene: TRBV27

CDR3aa: CASSIIGTGNFQPQHF
CDR3nt: TGTGCCAGTAGTATAATCGGGACAGGTAATTTTCAGCCCCAGCATTTT
abundance: once
d_gene: TRBD1
j_gene: TRBJ1-5
v_gene: TRBV19

CDR3aa: CASSLLGQGERGYTF
CDR3nt: TGTGCCAGCAGCTTACTCGGGCAGGGGGAGAGGGGCTACACCTTC
abundance: -
d_gene: TRBD1
j_gene: TRBJ1-2
v_gene: TRBV7-9

CDR3aa: CAWSVVGPLAGTETQYF
CDR3nt: TGTGCCTGGAGTGTAGTAGGCCCCCTAGCGGGAACAGAGACCCAGTACTTC
abundance: -
d_gene: TRBD2
j_gene: TRBJ2-5
v_gene: TRBV30

CDR3aa: CASSPFGTVSTDTQYF
CDR3nt: TGCGCCAGCAGCCCCTTCGGGACAGTAAGCACAGATACGCAGTATTTT
abundance: -
d_gene: TRBD1
j_gene: TRBJ2-3
v_gene: TRBV4-1

CDR3aa: CASTSQGVVLYGYTF
CDR3nt: TGTGCCAGTACTTCTCAGGGCGTCGTCCTCTATGGCTACACCTTC
abundance: -
d_gene: -
j_gene: TRBJ1-2
v_gene: TRBV6-6

CDR3aa: CASIGVQTEAFF
CDR3nt: TGTGCCAGCATCGGGGTGCAAACTGAAGCTTTCTTT
abundance: -
d_gene: -
j_gene: TRBJ1-1
v_gene: TRBV2

CDR3aa: CASKGWEANTEAFF
CDR3nt: TGTGCCAGCAAGGGTTGGGAGGCGAACACTGAAGCTTTCTTT
abundance: -
d_gene: -
j_gene: TRBJ1-1
v_gene: TRBV6-6

CDR3aa: CASSSGETQYF
CDR3nt: TGTGCCAGCAGCAGCGGAGAGACCCAGTACTTC
abundance: -
d_gene: -
j_gene: TRBJ2-5
v_gene: TRBV5-6

CDR3aa: CASKSPGWEKLFF
CDR3nt: TGTGCCAGCAAATCTCCCGGATGGGAAAAACTGTTTTTT
abundance: -
d_gene: -
j_gene: TRBJ1-4
v_gene: TRBV6-5

CDR3aa: CASRVPATDASAEAFF
CDR3nt: TGCGCCAGCAGGGTCCCCGCCACCGATGCCAGCGCGGAAGCTTTCTTT
abundance: once
d_gene: -
j_gene: TRBJ1-1
v_gene: TRBV10-2

CDR3aa: CASSPTRTYEQYF
CDR3nt: TGCGCCAGCAGCCCCACAAGAACCTACGAGCAGTACTTC
abundance: -
d_gene: -
j_gene: TRBJ2-7
v_gene: TRBV5-1

CDR3aa: CASSELMNTEAFF
CDR3nt: TGTGCCAGCAGTGAATTGATGAACACTGAAGCTTTCTTT
abundance: -
d_gene: -
j_gene: TRBJ1-1
v_gene: TRBV25-1

CDR3aa: CASRPGGSSYEQYF
CDR3nt: TGTGCCAGCAGGCCGGGCGGGAGCTCCTACGAGCAGTACTTC
abundance: -
d_gene: TRBD2
j_gene: TRBJ2-7
v_gene: TRBV7-9

CDR3aa: CAISTDSYGYTF
CDR3nt: TGTGCCATCAGTACCGACAGCTATGGCTACACCTTC
abundance: -
d_gene: -
j_gene: TRBJ1-2
v_gene: TRBV10-3

CDR3aa: CASGARQGISLGSGNTIYF
CDR3nt: TGTGCCAGCGGGGCACGACAGGGTATATCCCTGGGCTCTGGAAACACCATATATTTT
abundance: -
d_gene: TRBD1
j_gene: TRBJ1-3
v_gene: TRBV7-9

CDR3aa: CASSLGQGRPEQYF
CDR3nt: TGTGCCAGCAGCCTCGGACAGGGGCGCCCCGAGCAGTACTTC
abundance: -
d_gene: TRBD1
j_gene: TRBJ2-7
v_gene: TRBV11-1

CDR3aa: CASSEPDRGLLNSPLHF
CDR3nt: TGTGCCAGCAGTGAACCCGACAGGGGGCTGTTGAATTCACCCCTCCACTTT
abundance: few
d_gene: TRBD1
j_gene: TRBJ1-6
v_gene: TRBV2

CDR3aa: CASSSSGLYGYTF
CDR3nt: TGTGCCAGCAGTTCCTCGGGTCTATATGGCTACACCTTC
abundance: once
d_gene: -
j_gene: TRBJ1-2
v_gene: TRBV28

CDR3aa: CAWGLAGGIQETQYF
CDR3nt: TGTGCCTGGGGACTAGCGGGAGGTATCCAAGAGACCCAGTACTTC
abundance: -
d_gene: TRBD2
j_gene: TRBJ2-5
v_gene: TRBV30

CDR3aa: CASSYSAGGEKGYTF
CDR3nt: TGTGCCAGCAGTTACTCGGCCGGGGGCGAGAAAGGCTACACCTTC
abundance: once
d_gene: -
j_gene: TRBJ1-2
v_gene: TRBV6-5

CDR3aa: CASSHQRGANTGELFF
CDR3nt: TGCGCCAGCAGCCACCAGCGGGGGGCGAACACCGGGGAGCTGTTTTTT
abundance: -
d_gene: TRBD2
j_gene: TRBJ2-2
v_gene: TRBV4-1